The following is a T cell receptor (beta chain) sequence with its context. This receptor's antigen is unknown. The sample holds no much larger clone one base away, and base qualities are not on file. Collaborating institutions collected whole blood in K2EDTA tubes following their own protocols. For TCRbeta analysis, collaborator samples were shipped as frozen whole blood, as isolated PBMCs, or as DNA extracted from either sample type. TCRbeta CDR3 regions were amplified from genomic DNA by means of the immunoSEQ Assay, a bias-controlled multiplex PCR. Processing in the source paper ran as follows. The number of nucleated cells in each sample was estimated from the amplification of reference gene primers within the assay. To quantify the absolute abundance of each unique TCRbeta CDR3 rearrangement, sequence reads were collapsed and filtered. Productive Simpson clonality was computed per sample as the square root of Simpson's diversity index over productive rearrangements. TCRdb took over this immuneACCESS table, retaining in-frame rearrangements with V and J assigned. Such tables are incomplete; in checked studies, under half of the missing clones stem from an unresolved V gene, and the remainder is unexplained. V and J calls and clone size are as listed in that table; D and trimming were resolved from the DNA. The sample profile shows under 130,000 clones; 70% to 90% of them were found once. The ten most abundant clones make up approximately 3% of the sample.

The source of the sample is a study of blood T cell repertoires in COVID-19 (dated by TCRdb to 2018 to 2020). Turning to the overall study: Samples from collaborators originated in the United States, Italy and Spain and spanned both the acute and convalescent phases of COVID-19. A de-identified subject ID, COVID-19 status, age in years and sex were almost always included in the sample metadata. Subjects who had been exposed to COVID-19, were actively infected with it, or had recovered from it provided the deeply sampled blood TCRbeta repertoires that made up the dataset. A freely available public database, intended as a resource for researchers studying the immune response to SARS-CoV-2, is where the repertoires were released. Samples were obtained from the ongoing ImmuneRACE study (first 160 participants) and from 1,254 subjects provided by 6 global collaborators. The prospective study material was composed of cDNA or gDNA derived from T cells, B-cell-depleted T cells, or PBMCs. Where available, HLA class I and class II types were obtained from metadata supplied by the sample provider rather than from assay-based typing.

On the study overall, not on this receptor specifically: Clinical and demographic metadata were provided uncurated, with the amount varying by source and participant.

The receptor comes from a man over 45 in a cohort sampled during active COVID-19. The specimen sequenced was peripheral blood.

The base sequence is TGTGCCACCAACAGGGGTTCCGACTACAATGAGCAGTTCTTC. Its translation is CATNRGSDYNEQFF. The chain couples TRBV19 to TRBJ2-1; 7 bases in the junction line up with TRBD1. From its cysteine to its phenylalanine, the CDR3 spans 14 amino acids. Only the CDR3 DNA is retained, 42 bases long and in frame from the first base. The junction shows trimming of 10 bases on V and 3 bases on J, and the gene matches do not reach 9 bases of it. Taken from the germline V gene (reference sequence), the CDR1 and CDR2 loops are LNHDA and SQIVND.